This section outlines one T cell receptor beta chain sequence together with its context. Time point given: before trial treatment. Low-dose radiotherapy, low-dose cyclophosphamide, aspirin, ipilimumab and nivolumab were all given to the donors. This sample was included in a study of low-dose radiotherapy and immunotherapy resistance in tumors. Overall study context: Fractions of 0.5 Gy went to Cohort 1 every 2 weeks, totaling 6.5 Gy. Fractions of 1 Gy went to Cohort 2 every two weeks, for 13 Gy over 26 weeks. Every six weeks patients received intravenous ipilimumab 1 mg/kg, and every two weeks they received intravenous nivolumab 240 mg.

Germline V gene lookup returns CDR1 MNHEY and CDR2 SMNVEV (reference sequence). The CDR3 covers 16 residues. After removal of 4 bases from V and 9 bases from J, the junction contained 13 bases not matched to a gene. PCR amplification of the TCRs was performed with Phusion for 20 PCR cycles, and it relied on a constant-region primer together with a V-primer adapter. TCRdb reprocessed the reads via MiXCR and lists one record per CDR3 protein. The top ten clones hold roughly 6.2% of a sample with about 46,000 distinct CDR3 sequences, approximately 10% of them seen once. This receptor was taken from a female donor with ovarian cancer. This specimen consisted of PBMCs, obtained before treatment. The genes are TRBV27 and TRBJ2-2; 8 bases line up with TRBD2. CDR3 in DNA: TGTGCCAGCAGTTCCCTCGGGAGGGTGGGTCACCGGGAGCTGTTTTTT. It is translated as CASSSLGRVGHRELFF.